These 2 T cell receptor beta chains share one sample of origin, sequenced in a study of blood T cell repertoires in COVID-19. Using immunoSEQ multiplex PCR, the repertoire was profiled, and TCRdb retains in-frame clones only, with some absent. The data hold around 120,000 clones, with over 85% observed a single time. The sequencing input was peripheral blood. All receptors derive from a man aged 60-69 years with COVID-19, enrolled during active disease.

The chain combines TRBV5-1 with TRBJ1-1; D is possibly TRBD1 (6 bases). The CDR3 runs to 15 residues. Trimming removed 0 bases from V and 1 base from J, with 10 bases in between. Germline assignment: CDR1 SGHRS and CDR2 YFSETQ. CDR3 in DNA: TGCGCCAGCAGCTTGGACCACAGGGAGAACACTGAAGCTTTCTTT. Translated, it gives CASSLDHRENTEAFF.

V gene TRBV19 combines with J gene TRBJ2-7, with D unresolved. This CDR3 comprises 14 residues. The V end was cut by 3 bases, the J end by 1 base, with 10 bases between. Germline values: CDR1 LNHDA, CDR2 SQIVND (reference sequence). The CDR3 spells CASSIAVSSYEQYF. In DNA, the CDR3 is TGTGCCAGTAGTATCGCGGTTTCATCCTACGAGCAGTACTTC. Full variable domain (remainder filled in from reference TRBV19 and TRBJ2-7): DGGITQSPKYLFRKEGQNVTLSCEQNLNHDAMYWYRQDPGQGLRLIYYSQIVNDFQKGDIAEGYSVSREKKESFPLTVTSAQKNPTAFYLCASSIAVSSYEQYFGPGTRLTVT.